This T cell receptor (beta chain) originates from a study of blood T cell repertoires in COVID-19. Repertoires were generated with immunoSEQ multiplex PCR, while TCRdb's copy carries only in-frame clones and drops some. The table has around 330,000 clones, less than 85% seen once; the top ten hold approximately 1.9%. Germline lookup yields CDR1 SGHTA and CDR2 FQGNSA. This CDR3 region has 14 residues. V was clipped by 1 base and J by 3 bases, with 7 bases between them. Sequenced sample: PBMCs or T cells enriched from blood (not recorded which). The TCR sequence derives from a woman aged 25 to 39 who had been exposed to COVID-19. The rearrangement links TRBV7-2 to TRBJ1-5; D is possibly TRBD1 (5 bases). The CDR3 DNA is TGTGCCAGCAGCTTAGGGGGCCCCAATCAGCCCCAGCATTTT. This encodes CASSLGGPNQPQHF.